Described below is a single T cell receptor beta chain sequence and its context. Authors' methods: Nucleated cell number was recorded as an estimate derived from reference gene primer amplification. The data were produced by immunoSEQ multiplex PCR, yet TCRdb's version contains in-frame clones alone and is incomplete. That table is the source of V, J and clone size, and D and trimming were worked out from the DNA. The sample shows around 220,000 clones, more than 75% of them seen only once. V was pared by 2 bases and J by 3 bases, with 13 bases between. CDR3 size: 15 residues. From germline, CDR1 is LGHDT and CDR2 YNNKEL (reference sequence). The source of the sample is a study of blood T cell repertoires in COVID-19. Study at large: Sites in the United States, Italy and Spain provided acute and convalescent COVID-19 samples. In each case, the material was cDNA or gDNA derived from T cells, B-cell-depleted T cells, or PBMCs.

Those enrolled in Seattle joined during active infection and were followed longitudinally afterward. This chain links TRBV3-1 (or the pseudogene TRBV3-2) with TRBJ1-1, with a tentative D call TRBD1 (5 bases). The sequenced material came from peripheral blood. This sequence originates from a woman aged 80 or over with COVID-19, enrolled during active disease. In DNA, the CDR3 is TGTGCCAGCAGCCAATCGGGACTGTGGGACACTGAAGCTTTCTTT. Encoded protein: CASSQSGLWDTEAFF.